In its sample, the clone carrying this T cell receptor (beta chain) is medium-sized (0.01 to 0.1%). This record comes from a study of graft-versus-host responses after intestinal transplantation. Study summary: All recipients got anti-thymocyte globulin induction, then tacrolimus and steroids for 2 to 3 years. Whole-study results and caveats: Recipient marrow showed GvH clones, some seen first in ileum or blood.

The CDR3 spans 15 residues. Trimming removed 0 bases from V and 6 bases from J, with 15 bases in between. Germline CDR1 is SGHTA and CDR2 is FQGNSA. Clones were sequenced by immunoSEQ multiplex PCR, and TCRdb holds only the in-frame ones, with some missing. The sample comprises roughly 15,000 clones, roughly two fifths of which are singletons, and 1.1% rests with the top ten. The rearrangement joins TRBV7-2 to TRBJ2-7; possible D gene TRBD2, 7 bases. The sample here was alloreactive CD4+ T cells from a mixed lymphocyte reaction culture, taken before intestinal transplant. Stated subset: CFSE-low proliferating T cells sorted from approximately 6-day pre-transplant mixed lymphocyte reaction (GvH or HvG direction). This sequence originates from a human patient who received an intestinal transplant. The CDR3 nucleotides read TGTGCCAGCAGCTTAGCTGCGTGGGGGGGCGGCGAGCAGTACTTC. Encoded protein: CASSLAAWGGGEQYF.